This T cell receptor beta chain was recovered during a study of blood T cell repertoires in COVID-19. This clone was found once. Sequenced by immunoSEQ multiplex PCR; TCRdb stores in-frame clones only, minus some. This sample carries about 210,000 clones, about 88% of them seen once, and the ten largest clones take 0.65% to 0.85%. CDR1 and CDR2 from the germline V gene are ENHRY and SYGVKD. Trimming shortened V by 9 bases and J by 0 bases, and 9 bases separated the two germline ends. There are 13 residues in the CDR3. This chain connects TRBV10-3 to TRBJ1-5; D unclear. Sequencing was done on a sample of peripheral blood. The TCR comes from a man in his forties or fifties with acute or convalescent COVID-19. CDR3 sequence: CAIGGNSNQPQHF. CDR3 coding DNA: TGTGCCATAGGAGGGAATAGCAATCAGCCCCAGCATTTT.